This T cell receptor (beta chain) was recovered during a study of Graves' ophthalmopathy and Graves' hyperthyroidism. CDR3 regions of TCR beta were amplified from RNA transcripts. Investigators did first-round RT-PCR with HTBI primers, then second-round multiplex PCR. TCRdb reanalysed the multiplex PCR reads using MiXCR and keeps one entry per CDR3 protein. The profile shows 1 million to 1.3 million distinct CDR3 sequences, about two fifths of them singletons. This clonotype was seen at least ten times. Per germline, CDR1 DFQATT and CDR2 SNEGSKA (reference sequence). The CDR3 extends over 13 amino acids. The ends were cut back, 2 bases at V and 2 bases at J, with 10 bases in the middle.

The sequencing input was peripheral blood or thyroid tissue (not recorded which). The gene calls are TRBV20-1 and TRBJ2-7; the D gene is possibly TRBD1 (6 bases). This receptor was identified in an adult man with Graves' hyperthyroidism. In nucleotides, the CDR3 is TGCAGTGCTAGAAGGACAGTAACCTACGAGCAGTACTTC. It specifies CSARRTVTYEQYF.